This TCR beta chain was found in a study of T cells in Graves' hyperthyroidism and ophthalmopathy. Study outcomes and limitations: In validation, the model predicted ophthalmopathy. These predictions came a median roughly 6 months before onset. Most thyroid clonotypes that were expanded above 0.001 also turned up in blood.

Researchers amplified the TCR beta CDR3 regions from RNA transcripts. TCR CDR3 regions were first amplified by RT-PCR with HTBI primers. TCRdb redid the calling of the multiplex PCR reads with MiXCR, one entry per CDR3 protein. The profile shows some 620,000 distinct CDR3 sequences, about 16% of them singletons. This clonotype was recorded a few times. Antigen specificity is unknown. The sample comprised blood. The TCR sequence derives from a woman in her 30s with Graves' hyperthyroidism.

In nucleotides, the CDR3 is TGTGCCAGCAGTTACACTGGACTAGCGGGTAACAATGAGCAGTTCTTC. As protein: CASSYTGLAGNNEQFF. V and J are TRBV6-6 and TRBJ2-1, with 11 bases aligning to TRBD2. CDR1 is MNHNY, CDR2 SVGAGI, per germline (reference sequence). This CDR3 is 16 amino acids long. With 2 bases clipped from V and 5 bases from J, the junction kept 5 bases outside the gene matches.